This record covers a single TCR beta chain. This entry comes from a study of technical replicates of blood from a few donors. TCRdb's copy holds only in-frame clones and misses some; the assay was immunoSEQ multiplex PCR. The sample includes some 99,000 clones, 95% of them seen just once. The source material was T cells isolated from PBMCs. The source is a human donor in good health.

The CDR3 sequence: CASSLATRVGGYTF. CDR3 bases: TGTGCCAGCAGCTTAGCAACCAGGGTGGGTGGCTACACCTTC. V and J are TRBV7-2 and TRBJ1-2, with D possibly TRBD1 on 5 matching bases. V was cut by 0 bases and J by 7 bases, with 12 bases left in between. The CDR3 is 14 residues long. Germline CDR1 is SGHTA and CDR2 is FQGNSA.